The 24 T cell receptor beta chains below were found in one sample sequenced in a study of cytomegalovirus exposure and HLA in healthy donors. The PCR ran on 60 Vbeta and 13 Jbeta primers. The table came from immunoSEQ multiplex PCR; TCRdb's copy has only in-frame clones and leaves some out. The top ten hold nearly 8.5% of the sample, which has 150,000 or so clones, roughly 80% seen once. Sequencing was carried out using PBMCs. The receptor source for this set is a male donor in good health and CMV-seropositive.

The rearrangement links TRBV29-1 to TRBJ2-5; possible D gene TRBD1, 6 bases. In germline, CDR1 is SQVTM, CDR2 ANQGSEA. This CDR3 is built from 12 residues. V dropped 7 bases and J dropped 5 bases, with 14 bases sitting between them. The CDR3 region is CSGTTGRETQYF. The CDR3 nucleotides are TGCAGCGGGACGACAGGTCGGGAGACCCAGTACTTC.

V is TRBV20-1 and J is TRBJ2-7, with D maybe TRBD2 (6 bases). The CDR3 is 11 amino acids. Trimming pared 2 bases from V and 6 bases from J, leaving 8 bases between. Germline V CDR1 and CDR2: DFQATT, SNEGSKA (reference sequence). The CDR3 sequence: CSARSGVEQYF. Here the CDR3 DNA reads TGCAGTGCTAGATCGGGGGTCGAGCAGTACTTC.

This clone occurred once. This chain connects TRBV7-9 to TRBJ1-1, with a possible D match to TRBD1 (6 bases). The V end lost 8 bases, the J end lost 1 base, and 11 bases lay between the germline ends. The CDR3 has 13 residues. In germline, CDR1 is SEHNR, CDR2 FQNEAQ (reference sequence). The CDR3 spells CASELTGNTEAFF. DNA for the CDR3: TGTGCCAGCGAACTGACAGGGAACACTGAAGCTTTCTTT.

The chain combines TRBV9 with TRBJ2-3, with D tentatively TRBD2 (5 bases). Germline V gene data show CDR1 as SGDLS and CDR2 as YYNGEE. The CDR3 covers 14 residues. Trimming took off 4 bases at V and 0 bases at J, with 9 bases between the two ends. The CDR3 DNA sequence: TGTGCCAGCAGCCCTGGGAGCAGCACAGATACGCAGTATTTT. Its protein is CASSPGSSTDTQYF.

V is TRBV27 and J is TRBJ1-2; 10 bases line up with TRBD1. Germline CDR1 MNHEY, CDR2 SMNVEV (reference sequence). This CDR3 spans 14 amino acids. Trimming at V came to 3 bases and at J to 6 bases, leaving 4 bases not matched to a gene. The CDR3 bases are TGTGCCAGCAGTTTCCAGGACAGGGGGGATGGCTACACCTTC. It yields the protein CASSFQDRGDGYTF.

This clone was found once. Additional DNA sequences in this sample encode the identical CDR3. The rearrangement uses TRBV11-3 and TRBJ1-3, with a possible D match to TRBD1 (5 bases). The CDR3 loop spans 13 amino acids. V lost 5 bases, J lost 7 bases, and 12 bases lay in between. The germline gives CDR1 SGHNT, CDR2 YENEEA. This CDR3 is CASSLGGGNTIYF. The CDR3 DNA reads as TGTGCCAGCAGCCTCGGGGGTGGGAACACCATATATTTT.

This chain links TRBV9 with TRBJ2-3, with TRBD1 identical over 9 bases. The germline CDR1 and CDR2 sequences are SGDLS and YYNGEE. V was clipped by 2 bases and J by 5 bases; unmatched bases: 9. The CDR3 loop spans 16 amino acids. DNA of the CDR3: TGTGCCAGCAGCGTCTCGGCCGGGACAGGGATAGATACGCAGTATTTT. Translated, it gives CASSVSAGTGIDTQYF.

This chain connects TRBV5-1 to TRBJ1-2; possibly TRBD1 for D (5 bases). This CDR3 has 13 residues. Germline assignment: CDR1 SGHRS and CDR2 YFSETQ. V gave up 0 bases and J gave up 6 bases, with 9 bases separating them. CDR3 in DNA: TGCGCCAGCAGCTTGGCCCAGGGCCATGGCTACACCTTC. Amino acids: CASSLAQGHGYTF.

A note on this clone: Sequence at one end of the junction differs from germline and may be a read error. The chain joins TRBV5-6 to TRBJ2-4; 9 nucleotides match TRBD1. Germline V gives CDR1 SGHDT, CDR2 YYEEEE. This CDR3 spans 16 amino acids. The CDR3 region is CASSFPERTGENSQYF. The CDR3 DNA reads TGTGCCAGCAGCTTCCCCGAACGGACAGGGGAGAACAGTCAGTACTTC.

This chain links TRBV6-1 with TRBJ1-5; 8 bases agree with TRBD1. The CDR3 runs 13 residues. Looked up from germline, CDR1 is MNHNS and CDR2 is SASEGT. V shed 5 bases, J shed 6 bases, and the junction held 3 bases outside the gene matches. CDR3 sequence: CASSKGQGQPQHF. The CDR3 nucleotides read TGTGCCAGCAGTAAAGGACAGGGTCAGCCCCAGCATTTT.

V and J are TRBV4-1 and TRBJ2-6; a possible D gene is TRBD1 (6 bases). Germline V gene sequence: CDR1 MGHRA, CDR2 YSYEKL. Trimming removed 2 bases from V and 0 bases from J, with 14 bases in between. The CDR3 runs to 18 residues. CDR3 DNA: TGCGCCAGCAGCCAAATGAGGGGGTCACCCTCTGGGGCCAACGTCCTGACTTTC. Amino acid sequence: CASSQMRGSPSGANVLTF.

This clone was seen once. The J gene is TRBJ2-1, the V gene TRBV19; 10 bases are shared with TRBD1. CDR1 and CDR2 from the germline V gene are LNHDA and SQIVND (reference sequence). CDR3 size: 15 residues. The chain's CDR3 is CAIGRTGGSYNEQFF. The CDR3 DNA reads TGTGCAATCGGCCGGACAGGGGGCTCCTACAATGAGCAGTTCTTC.

V is TRBV15 and J is TRBJ2-1; 8 bases line up with TRBD1. Germline CDR1 is LNHNV and CDR2 is YYDKDF (reference sequence). This CDR3 comprises 14 residues. After removal of 5 bases from V and 5 bases from J, the junction contained 5 bases not matched to a gene. CDR3 residues: CATSPRTGNNEQFF. The CDR3 nucleotides read TGTGCCACCAGCCCAAGGACAGGGAACAATGAGCAGTTCTTC. The whole variable domain, filled in from reference TRBV15 and TRBJ2-1, reads DAMVIQNPRYQVTQFGKPVTLSCSQTLNHNVMYWYQQKSSQAPKLLFHYYDKDFNNEADTPDNFQSRRPNTSFCFLDIRSPGLGDTAMYLCATSPRTGNNEQFFGPGTRLTVL.

This chain joins TRBV18 and TRBJ2-7, with 8 bases matching TRBD2. With 3 bases clipped from V and 5 bases from J, the junction kept 6 bases outside the gene matches. The CDR3 length is 14 residues. Germline CDR1 KGHSH, CDR2 LQKENI. As DNA, the CDR3 is TGTGCCAGCTCACCCGTCGGGAGGGTCCACGAGCAGTACTTC. Amino acid sequence: CASSPVGRVHEQYF.

The chain links TRBV30 to TRBJ1-4, with 8 bases matching TRBD1. The CDR3 spans 16 residues. Germline loops: CDR1 GTSNPN, CDR2 SVGIG (reference sequence). The trim removed 5 bases at V and 2 bases at J, leaving 10 bases unmatched. This CDR3 is CAWPSGGRRTNEKLFF. CDR3 nucleotides: TGTGCCTGGCCCTCAGGGGGCAGGAGGACTAATGAAAAACTGTTTTTT. Full variable domain (remainder filled in from reference TRBV30 and TRBJ1-4): SQTIHQWPATLVQPVGSPLSLECTVEGTSNPNLYWYRQAAGRGLQLLFYSVGIGQISSEVPQNLSASRPQDRQFILSSKKLLLSDSGFYLCAWPSGGRRTNEKLFFGSGTQLSVL.

The rearrangement uses TRBV5-6 and TRBJ2-7, with 9 bases that match TRBD1. The CDR3 consists of 16 residues. The germline CDR1 and CDR2 sequences are SGHDT and YYEEEE. The V gene end was trimmed by 1 base and the J gene end by 7 bases; junction bases not matched to a gene: 12. CDR3 amino acids: CASSLTGTGILGEQYF. DNA of the CDR3: TGTGCCAGCAGCTTGACAGGGACAGGGATCCTCGGGGAGCAGTACTTC.

The V gene is TRBV7-6, the J gene TRBJ1-1; TRBD1 matches at 10 bases. Trimming cost V 6 bases and J 0 bases; bases outside gene matches: 13. This CDR3 has 18 residues. Germline CDR1 SGHVS, CDR2 FNYEAQ. The CDR3 sequence is CASSSVLGQGKMNTEAFF. DNA for the CDR3: TGTGCCAGCAGTTCAGTACTGGGACAGGGGAAAATGAACACTGAAGCTTTCTTT. The full variable domain, completed using reference TRBV7-6 and TRBJ1-1, is GAGVSQSPRYKVTKRGQDVALRCDPISGHVSLYWYRQALGQGPEFLTYFNYEAQQDKSGLPNDRFSAERPEGSISTLTIQRTEQRDSAMYRCASSSVLGQGKMNTEAFFGQGTRLTVV.

This clone was seen once. The chain is built from TRBV5-1 and TRBJ2-1, with 11 positions matching TRBD2. Per the germline V gene, CDR1 is SGHRS and CDR2 is YFSETQ. J gave up 0 bases and V 4 bases, and 6 bases lay outside the gene matches. The CDR3 totals 17 residues. The chain's CDR3 is CASSPGLAGSSYNEQFF. The CDR3, as DNA: TGCGCCAGCAGCCCAGGACTAGCGGGTAGCTCCTACAATGAGCAGTTCTTC. Variable domain in full (rest from reference TRBV5-1 and TRBJ2-1): KAGVTQTPRYLIKTRGQQVTLSCSPISGHRSVSWYQQTPGQGLQFLFEYFSETQRNKGNFPGRFSGRQFSNSRSEMNVSTLELGDSALYLCASSPGLAGSSYNEQFFGPGTRLTVL.

V gene TRBV7-6 combines with J gene TRBJ2-5; D is undetermined. This CDR3 region has 16 residues. The V end was cut by 5 bases, the J end by 4 bases, with 20 bases between. Germline CDR1 reads SGHVS; CDR2 reads FNYEAQ. CDR3 loop: CASSPNIPTPGETQYF. The CDR3 DNA is TGTGCCAGCAGCCCGAATATTCCGACGCCGGGAGAGACCCAGTACTTC.

The chain joins TRBV5-1 to TRBJ2-3; 13 nucleotides match TRBD2. This CDR3 is 17 amino acids long. Germline V CDR1 and CDR2: SGHRS, YFSETQ. The trim removed 0 bases at V and 2 bases at J, leaving 3 bases unmatched. CDR3 DNA sequence: TGCGCCAGCAGCTTGGGGACTAGCGGGGGATACACAGATACGCAGTATTTT. Residues: CASSLGTSGGYTDTQYF.

The chain carries TRBV27 and TRBJ1-2; TRBD1 matches 10 bases. The CDR3 consists of 15 residues. V lost 5 bases and J lost 3; bases outside the gene matches: 6. Germline values: CDR1 MNHEY, CDR2 SMNVEV (reference sequence). The CDR3 nucleotides read TGTGCCAGCAGTCATGACAGGGGGCGGGACTATGGCTACACCTTC. It codes for CASSHDRGRDYGYTF.

The V call is TRBV5-3, the J call TRBJ1-1, with TRBD1 matching over 8 bases. TRBV5-3 counts as an open reading frame of uncertain function. The CDR3 contains 18 residues. Trimming cost V 2 bases and J 1 base; bases outside gene matches: 13. The CDR3 coding sequence is TGTGCCAGAAGCTTCGAAGGGATACAGGGGGAGGGGAACACTGAAGCTTTCTTT. As protein: CARSFEGIQGEGNTEAFF.

The rearrangement uses TRBV10-3 and TRBJ1-1; no reliable D call. V was clipped by 0 bases and J by 5 bases, with 4 bases between them. The CDR3 is made up of 12 amino acids. The germline V gene has CDR1 ENHRY and CDR2 SYGVKD. The CDR3 DNA reads as TGTGCCATCAGTGAGTCTTCGACTGAAGCTTTCTTT. This encodes CAISESSTEAFF.

The V and J genes are TRBV28 and TRBJ2-3, with 7 bases aligning to TRBD2. Trimming cost V 2 bases and J 5 bases; bases outside gene matches: 7. Germline lookup yields CDR1 MDHEN and CDR2 SYDVKM. This CDR3 comprises 15 residues. The CDR3 DNA sequence: TGTGCCAGCAGTTTAGCGGGAGAATCGGAAGATACGCAGTATTTT. This translates into CASSLAGESEDTQYF.